This T cell receptor beta chain was found in a study of blood T cell repertoires in COVID-19. Study overall: From the United States, Italy and Spain came samples of acute and convalescent COVID-19. PBMCs, B-cell-depleted T cells, or T cells were the source of the cDNA or gDNA that made up the material.

Seattle researchers signed up patients amid active infection and tracked them longitudinally. In the original analysis: Reference gene primer amplification gave estimated nucleated cell counts. Profiling relied on immunoSEQ multiplex PCR, and the TCRdb table lists in-frame clones only, not all of them. The DNA was the basis for D and trimming; V, J and clone size are from that table. The repertoire holds about 350,000 clones, with about 90% as singletons. Germline values: CDR1 LGHNA, CDR2 YSLEER. The CDR3 covers 15 residues. The germline V and J ends were trimmed by 1 base and 6 bases, with 13 bases remaining between them.

The source is a woman between 65 and 79 years old with COVID-19, enrolled during active disease. This sequence joins TRBV4-3 and TRBJ2-1; TRBD2 is a possible D gene (6 bases). Sequenced: peripheral blood. The CDR3 nucleotides are TGCGCCAGCAGCCAAGGTCCAGCGGGCAGCAATGAGCAGTTCTTC. Amino acid sequence: CASSQGPAGSNEQFF.